This T cell receptor (beta chain) was observed in a study of shared clonotypes between healthy human individuals. Whole-study results and caveats: Apart from blood, nothing was sampled; tissue repertoires likely differ.

A note on this clone: What it binds is unknown.

Profiled with immunoSEQ multiplex PCR; TCRdb holds only in-frame clones, not every one. In the table there are 2 million or so clones, 95% of which are singletons. Germline loops: CDR1 KGHSH, CDR2 LQKENI. The V end lost 5 bases, the J end lost 2 bases, and 9 bases lay between the germline ends. The CDR3 length is 14 residues. The gene calls are TRBV18 and TRBJ1-4; D gene uncertain. Material for sequencing was naive CD4+ T cells sorted from blood. Indicated subset: CD45RA+ positively selected. The receptor comes from a man younger than 35 in good health. The CDR3 bases are TGTGCCAGCTCAGAGGGCGCCACTAATGAAAAACTGTTTTTT. Translated, it gives CASSEGATNEKLFF.